A selection of T cell receptor beta chains follows, all from one sample in a study of T cell clonotyping in hematopoietic cell transplantation. Sequencing used immunoSEQ multiplex PCR; TCRdb keeps in-frame clones, though not all of them. The data show 20,000 or so clones, with under 85% seen just once and roughly 14% held by the top ten. Sequencing was performed on peripheral blood mononuclear cells. The receptors derive from a man aged 55 to 70 in good health. Some clones in this sample may be carry-over from other donors' samples. CDR3s include the opening cysteine and the closing phenylalanine or tryptophan. D genes are given only for firm matches. A clone size is listed for some rows: how often the clone was seen (once, few, many), or a class if it is expanded.

v_call	d_call	j_call	clone_size	cdr3_nt	cdr3_aa
TRBV27	TRBD1	TRBJ1-5	-	TGTGCCAGCAGTCCCTATACACAGGGGGCGGGTCAGCCCCAGCATTTT	CASSPYTQGAGQPQHF
TRBV5-4	-	TRBJ2-7	once	TGTGCCAGCAGCTCGCAGGTGGCGGGACAAGGGCAGACGAAGTACTTC	CASSSQVAGQGQTKYF
TRBV5-8	TRBD1	TRBJ1-6	few	TGTGCCAGCAGCTTGGGACAGGGGGGTAATTCACCCCTCCACTTT	CASSLGQGGNSPLHF
TRBV4-3	-	TRBJ1-3	-	TGCGCCAGCAGCCAAGATTATACATCGAGCTCTGGAAACACCATATATTTT	CASSQDYTSSSGNTIYF
TRBV28	TRBD1	TRBJ2-3	-	TGTGCCAGCAGTTCCCGCGGGACAGGGGACTACGCAGATACGCAGTATTTT	CASSSRGTGDYADTQYF
TRBV4-1	-	TRBJ1-1	-	TGCGCCAGCAGCCGGGCTGACGGGAACACTGAAGCTTTCTTT	CASSRADGNTEAFF
TRBV28	-	TRBJ2-3	-	TGTGCCAGCAGCACGTACTTCACAGATACGCAGTATTTT	CASSTYFTDTQYF
TRBV15	-	TRBJ2-3	few	TGTGCCACCAGCAGAGGGGCCTCGGCTGGAGAACTCGATTCGCAGTATTTT	CATSRGASAGELDSQYF
TRBV19	TRBD2	TRBJ2-6	-	TGTGCCACCGGACTAGCGGGAGCCTCTGGGGCCAACGTCCTGACTTTC	CATGLAGASGANVLTF
TRBV25-1	-	TRBJ2-7	-	TGTGCCAGCACTAGAACTGTCAGGCGGCGAGGCTACGAGCAGTACTTC	CASTRTVRRRGYEQYF
TRBV9	TRBD1	TRBJ1-3	-	TGTGCCAGCAGCGATACAGGGGGATTGGGAAACACCATATATTTT	CASSDTGGLGNTIYF
TRBV30	TRBD1	TRBJ1-4	-	TGTGCCTGGGGACCTCGGACAGGGGAAAGCGAAAAACTGTTTTTT	CAWGPRTGESEKLFF
TRBV28	TRBD1	TRBJ1-3	-	TGTGCCAGCAGTTCACCGAGGACAGGTTCTGGAAACACCATATATTTT	CASSSPRTGSGNTIYF
TRBV15	-	TRBJ2-5	-	TGTGCCACCAGCAGTCTACAAGAGACCCAGTACTTC	CATSSLQETQYF
TRBV30	-	TRBJ1-6	once	TGTGCCTGGAGTGTCGGGGGATCCTATAATTCACCCCTCCACTTT	CAWSVGGSYNSPLHF
TRBV30	-	TRBJ1-5	few	TGTGCCTGGAGTTCCGGGTTTCACCAGCCCCAGCATTTT	CAWSSGFHQPQHF
TRBV19	-	TRBJ2-6	-	TGTGCCAGTAGTATTCGCGACCAGTGCTCTGGGGCCAACGTCCTGACTTTC	CASSIRDQCSGANVLTF
TRBV14	-	TRBJ1-6	-	TGTGCCAGCAGCCAAGAAGGAAATTCACCCCTCCACTTT	CASSQEGNSPLHF
TRBV4-1	TRBD1	TRBJ1-3	-	TGCGCCAGCAGCCCTACTGGGACAGACTCTGGAAACACCATATATTTT	CASSPTGTDSGNTIYF
TRBV30	-	TRBJ1-2	-	TGTGCCTGGAAGGTAGCGGGACTAGGGGGCTACACCTTC	CAWKVAGLGGYTF
TRBV19	-	TRBJ2-5	-	TGTGCCAGTCGGCTCTTGGGGGGAGAGACCCAGTACTTC	CASRLLGGETQYF
TRBV9	-	TRBJ1-3	-	TGTGCCAGCAGCCCCCAGACAGCTGGAAACACCATATATTTT	CASSPQTAGNTIYF
TRBV5-4	-	TRBJ1-1	-	TGTGCCAGCAGCTTGGTATTCGGACATAGGAACACTGAAGCTTTCTTT	CASSLVFGHRNTEAFF
TRBV6-1	-	TRBJ2-2	-	TGTGCCAGCAGGTCCTCTCCAGGGACCGGGGAGCTGTTTTTT	CASRSSPGTGELFF
TRBV5-6	-	TRBJ2-5	-	TGTGCCAGCAGCTGGCTGCCGGGGGAGACCCAGTACTTC	CASSWLPGETQYF
TRBV6-1	TRBD2	TRBJ2-2	-	TGTGCCACGGGGGGAGCAATCGACACCGGGGAGCTGTTTTTT	CATGGAIDTGELFF
TRBV30	TRBD1	TRBJ1-1	-	TGTGCCTGGAGTGGCAGGGGGGGTGAAACTGAAGCTTTCTTT	CAWSGRGGETEAFF
TRBV9	-	TRBJ2-7	-	TGTGCCAGCAGCGTAGAATGGACTATAACATCCTACGAGCAGTACTTC	CASSVEWTITSYEQYF
TRBV7-9	-	TRBJ1-2	-	TGTGCCAGCAGCGTCGGGGGGGCAGGGAACTATGGCTACACCTTC	CASSVGGAGNYGYTF
TRBV4-3	TRBD2	TRBJ2-3	-	TGCGCCAGCAGCCAGGCACCCTTAGCGGGGGGGACAGATACGCAGTATTTT	CASSQAPLAGGTDTQYF
TRBV5-4	-	TRBJ2-1	-	TGTGCCAGCAGTAGGGACCCCAACAATGAGCAGTTCTTC	CASSRDPNNEQFF
TRBV12-5	-	TRBJ1-1	-	TGTGCTAGTGGTTTGGTAGATGACACTGAAGCTTTCTTT	CASGLVDDTEAFF
TRBV5-1	-	TRBJ2-1	-	TGCGCCAGCAGCCTCCCCCAGGATGAGCAGTTCTTC	CASSLPQDEQFF
TRBV11-1	TRBD1	TRBJ2-7	-	TGTGCCAGCAGCACAAACCCGGGACAGGGATCCGAGCAGTACTTC	CASSTNPGQGSEQYF
TRBV29-1	-	TRBJ1-3	-	TGCAGCGTTGAAGGGACCCCAAACACCATATATTTT	CSVEGTPNTIYF
TRBV7-3	TRBD1	TRBJ1-1	-	TGTGCCAGCAGCTTAAGCAGGGGGGCTGAAGCTTTCTTT	CASSLSRGAEAFF
TRBV10-3	TRBD1	TRBJ1-1	-	TGTGCCATCAGTGCTACGGGACAGGGAGAGGATGAAGCTTTCTTT	CAISATGQGEDEAFF
TRBV7-2	-	TRBJ2-4	-	TGTGCCAGCAGCTTAGGAGGGAACAAAAACATTCAGTACTTC	CASSLGGNKNIQYF
TRBV5-5	-	TRBJ1-5	-	TGTGCCAGCAGCTTATTGGGGCCTCATAGCAATCAGCCCCAGCATTTT	CASSLLGPHSNQPQHF
TRBV6-5	-	TRBJ2-1	-	TGTGCCAGCAGTTACATCCTTGGGGTGGTGGTCTTC	CASSYILGVVVF
TRBV6-5	-	TRBJ2-7	-	TGTGCCAGCAGCCCCCGAAGAGAAACCGAGCAGTACTTC	CASSPRRETEQYF
TRBV28	-	TRBJ1-5	-	TGTGCCAGCAGTACTCTGAGACATACCCAGCATTTT	CASSTLRHTQHF
TRBV29-1	TRBD1	TRBJ2-7	few	TGCAGCGTTTGGGGGACAGGAATCACCTACGAGCAGTACTTC	CSVWGTGITYEQYF
TRBV4-2	-	TRBJ1-5	-	TGTGCCAGCAGCCAAGATGAATTTGGGGGGTATAGCAATCAGCCCCAGCATTTT	CASSQDEFGGYSNQPQHF
TRBV5-4	-	TRBJ1-2	-	TGTGCCAGCAGCTCGGGGGCGTTACGGACAGCCTATGGCTACACCTTC	CASSSGALRTAYGYTF
TRBV7-3	TRBD1	TRBJ2-7	-	TGTGCCAGCAGCCCCAGGGGTGGGGACAGTACCTACGAGCAGTACTTC	CASSPRGGDSTYEQYF
TRBV2	-	TRBJ1-3	-	TGTGCCAGCAAGGTTGTAAGGGTTGGAGGAAACACCATATATTTT	CASKVVRVGGNTIYF
TRBV29-1	-	TRBJ1-4	-	TGCAGCGTTGGAGTGACCAAAGGGGAAAAACTGTTTTTT	CSVGVTKGEKLFF
TRBV7-2	TRBD1	TRBJ2-7	-	TGTGCCAGCAGCTTCCGGGACAGTGGGACCTACGAGCAGTACTTC	CASSFRDSGTYEQYF
TRBV30	-	TRBJ1-3	-	TGTGCCTGGAGTAAGTTGACCTCTGGAAACACCATATATTTT	CAWSKLTSGNTIYF
TRBV28	-	TRBJ2-7	-	TGTGCCAGCAGTCTTTTCCTGGACGAGCAGTACTTC	CASSLFLDEQYF
TRBV4-3	-	TRBJ1-2	-	TGCGCCAGCAGCTTCGACCCAGCGTATGGCTACACCTTC	CASSFDPAYGYTF
TRBV10-2	TRBD2	TRBJ2-2	-	TGCGCCAGCAGTCCGACTAGCGGTAACACCGGGGAGCTGTTTTTT	CASSPTSGNTGELFF
TRBV28	-	TRBJ1-5	-	TGTGCCAGCAGTTTACGCGAACGGGACACCTTTTCTAATCAGCCCCAGCATTTT	CASSLRERDTFSNQPQHF
TRBV4-1	TRBD1	TRBJ2-7	medium-sized	TGCGCCAGCAGCCAAGGGGACAGTCCTTTTTCCTACGAGCAGTACTTC	CASSQGDSPFSYEQYF
TRBV5-1	-	TRBJ2-7	-	TGCGCCAGCAGGGAACAAAATGGCGAGCAGTACTTC	CASREQNGEQYF
TRBV6-5	TRBD2	TRBJ2-2	-	TGTGCCAGCAGAAGAGCGGGAGATAGGACCGGGGAGCTGTTTTTT	CASRRAGDRTGELFF
TRBV6-1	-	TRBJ1-6	-	TGTGCCAGCAGTGACGACAGATTTAATTCACCCCTCCACTTT	CASSDDRFNSPLHF
TRBV5-6	-	TRBJ1-2	-	TGTGCCAGCAGCTCTAACCCTTGGGACTATGGCTACACCTTC	CASSSNPWDYGYTF
TRBV11-2	-	TRBJ2-3	-	TGTGCCAGCAGCTTACGGGGTTCTGGCACAGATACGCAGTATTTT	CASSLRGSGTDTQYF